A single TCR beta chain is shown here with its context. Authors' processing steps: By means of reference gene primer amplification, nucleated cell counts were estimated. TCRdb keeps only in-frame clones here, not all; method: immunoSEQ multiplex PCR. That table furnishes V, J and clone size, whereas the DNA furnished D and trimming. The repertoire holds some 190,000 clones, with about four fifths as singletons. This entry is derived from a study of blood T cell repertoires in COVID-19. Across the study: Researchers got acute and convalescent COVID-19 samples from the United States, Italy and Spain. In each case, the material was cDNA or gDNA derived from T cells, B-cell-depleted T cells, or PBMCs.

Trimming stripped 3 bases from V and 0 bases from J, with 13 bases between. Germline-derived CDR1 and CDR2 are DFQATT and SNEGSKA (reference sequence). The CDR3 spans 15 residues. Sequencing was done on a sample of peripheral blood. The gene calls are TRBV20-1 and TRBJ2-3; perhaps TRBD2 as D (6 bases). The clonotype comes from a woman aged 70-85 years with active or convalescent COVID-19. In nucleotides, the CDR3 is TGCAGTGCTAGTTCCGGGACTCAAAGCACAGATACGCAGTATTTT. Residues: CSASSGTQSTDTQYF.